These 6 T cell receptor beta chains came from one sample sequenced in a study of blood T cells in healthy people across ages. It was with a sample-barcoded 5' primer and a J-beta primer mix that a second PCR of roughly 7 to 12 cycles was run. TCRdb re-derived calls from the 5' RACE reads in MiXCR, one entry per CDR3 protein. The profile shows about 2 million distinct CDR3 sequences, around half of them singletons. The source material was blood. Source of these receptors: a woman in her 40s in good health.

The chain carries TRBV29-1 and TRBJ2-3; D might be TRBD1 (6 bases). In germline, CDR1 is SQVTM, CDR2 ANQGSEA. The CDR3 covers 15 residues. Trimming removed 7 bases at V and 0 bases at J, with 17 bases between. CDR3 nucleotide sequence: TGCAGCGCCGCCGGGGACATTGCTAGCACAGATACGCAGTATTTT. It specifies CSAAGDIASTDTQYF.

V usage is TRBV20-1 and J usage is TRBJ1-2; 8 bases agree with TRBD1. The CDR3 has 14 amino acids. CDR1 is DFQATT and CDR2 is SNEGSKA in the germline V gene (reference sequence). The J segment lost 8 bases and the V segment lost 3 bases, leaving 11 bases of the junction unmatched. CDR3 sequence: CSASRRDRTGGYTF. The DNA of the CDR3 is TGCAGTGCTAGCCGCAGGGACAGGACGGGAGGCTACACCTTC.

This clonotype was found many times. The chain recombines TRBV12-3 or TRBV12-4 with TRBJ2-1; 7 bases fit TRBD1. This CDR3 has 15 amino acids. Trimming took 3 bases from V and 5 from J; bases not matched to a gene: 7. CDR3 sequence (DNA): TGTGCCAGCAGTTTCGGGGACAGACCTAACAATGAGCAGTTCTTC. Its translation is CASSFGDRPNNEQFF.

The J gene is TRBJ2-2, the V gene TRBV6-6; 8 bases line up with TRBD1. Germline V gene lookup returns CDR1 MNHNY and CDR2 SVGAGI (reference sequence). CDR3 length: 14 residues. The V and J ends lost 4 bases and 9 bases, in that order; junction bases with no gene match: 7. This CDR3 is CASSSIAGGRELFF. The CDR3 DNA is TGTGCCAGCAGTTCCATCGCAGGGGGCCGGGAGCTGTTTTTT.

This clonotype showed up just once. CDR3 loop: CSAAGGGYNEQFF. The CDR3 DNA follows: TGCAGTGCGGCAGGGGGCGGCTACAATGAGCAGTTCTTC. V usage is TRBV20-1 and J usage is TRBJ2-1, with 8 bases fitting TRBD1. The CDR3 loop spans 13 amino acids. The germline V gene has CDR1 DFQATT and CDR2 SNEGSKA (reference sequence). Trimming cost V 6 bases and J 3 bases; bases outside gene matches: 4.

This sequence joins TRBV4-1 and TRBJ2-4; 11 bases fit TRBD2. The DNA matches TRBJ2-7 better at its end, which makes the J call doubtful. The CDR3 loop spans 15 amino acids. Germline loops: CDR1 MGHRA, CDR2 YSYEKL. The CDR3: CASAAGTSGNYEQYF. In nucleotides, the CDR3 is TGCGCCAGCGCCGCTGGGACTAGCGGCAACTACGAGCAGTACTTC.